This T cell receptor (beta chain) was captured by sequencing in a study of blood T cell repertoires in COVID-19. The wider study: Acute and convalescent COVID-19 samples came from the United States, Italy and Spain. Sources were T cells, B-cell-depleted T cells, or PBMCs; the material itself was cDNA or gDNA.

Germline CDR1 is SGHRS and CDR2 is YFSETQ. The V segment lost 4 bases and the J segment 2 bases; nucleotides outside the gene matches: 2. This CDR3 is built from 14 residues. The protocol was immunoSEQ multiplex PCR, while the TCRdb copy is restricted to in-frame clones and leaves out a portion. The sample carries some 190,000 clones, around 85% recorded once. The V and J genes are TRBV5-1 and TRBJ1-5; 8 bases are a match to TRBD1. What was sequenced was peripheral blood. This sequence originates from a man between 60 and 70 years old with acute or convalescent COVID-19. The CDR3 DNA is TGCGCCAGCAGCATGACAGGGGGCAATCAGCCCCAGCATTTT. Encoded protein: CASSMTGGNQPQHF.